This passage covers 6 T cell receptor beta chains from one sample sequenced in a study of blood T cell repertoires in COVID-19. Method: immunoSEQ multiplex PCR; TCRdb's copy keeps in-frame clones and lacks some. There are around 440,000 clones in the sample; approximately 90% occur only once, and roughly 12% lies in the top ten. The sequenced material came from peripheral blood. The receptors shown here come from a woman aged 45-65 years with COVID-19, enrolled during active disease.

This chain connects TRBV10-3 to TRBJ1-6, with D maybe TRBD1 (5 bases). Looked up from germline, CDR1 is ENHRY and CDR2 is SYGVKD. V lost 6 bases, J lost 8 bases, and 11 bases lay in between. The CDR3 extends over 13 amino acids. The CDR3 bases are TGTGCCATCAGACCCCTAGGGGATTCACCCCTCCACTTT. Translated: CAIRPLGDSPLHF.

This chain joins TRBV6-6 and TRBJ1-6, with 7 nucleotides matching TRBD1. The length of the CDR3 is 16 residues. V lost 6 bases to trimming and J lost 2 bases; unmatched junction nucleotides: 7. Germline V lookup: CDR1 MNHNY, CDR2 SVGAGI (reference sequence). In nucleotides, the CDR3 is TGTGCCAGCAGGGATACAGGGGCTGCCTATAATTCACCCCTCCACTTT. This sequence encodes CASRDTGAAYNSPLHF.

This clone was detected only once. V is TRBV6-6 and J is TRBJ2-1; 8 bases are a match to TRBD2. Trimming took 0 bases from V and 8 from J; bases not matched to a gene: 6. Germline V gene lookup returns CDR1 MNHNY and CDR2 SVGAGI (reference sequence). The CDR3 contains 15 residues. CDR3 protein: CASSYSRGAGDEQFF. The DNA of the CDR3 is TGTGCCAGCAGTTACTCGCGAGGAGCGGGGGATGAGCAGTTCTTC.

This rearrangement joins TRBV5-1 to TRBJ1-1, with D possibly matching TRBD1 (6 bases). Germline V gene data show CDR1 as SGHRS and CDR2 as YFSETQ. The CDR3 sequence is 15 residues long. Trimming stripped 3 bases from V and 3 bases from J, with 15 bases between. The CDR3 spells CASSWNIGGDTEAFF. The CDR3 DNA reads TGCGCCAGCAGCTGGAATATTGGGGGCGACACTGAAGCTTTCTTT.

This clone was picked up a small number of times. J is TRBJ1-5 and V is TRBV2; no firm D call. The CDR3 is 17 residues long. V shed 8 bases and J shed 2 bases, with 22 bases lying between them. CDR1 and CDR2 from the germline V gene are SNHLY and FYNNEI. The DNA for the CDR3 is TGTGCCAGCGCGGCGGGCGAGCTTGGTTGGGGCAATCAGCCCCAGCATTTT. This encodes CASAAGELGWGNQPQHF.

The genes are TRBV27 and TRBJ1-3; D call uncertain. The germline V gene encodes CDR1 MNHEY and CDR2 SMNVEV (reference sequence). CDR3 length equals 13 residues. The V end was cut by 6 bases, the J end by 0 bases, with 6 bases between. CDR3 protein: CASRQLSGNTIYF. CDR3 bases: TGTGCCAGCAGACAGCTCTCTGGAAACACCATATATTTT.